This T cell receptor beta chain emerged from a study of T cell responses to AZD1222 COVID-19 vaccine. Points from the study as a whole: Spike-specific TCRs gained breadth and depth after people received two AZD1222 doses. Mapped onto spike, vaccine-associated CD4 TCRs spanned it and were dominant at 160-218 and 743-854. Within unmutated variant regions lay the reported targets of nearly half of spike-specific TCRs. AZD1222 recipients seropositive at baseline numbered only five to seven.

Here immunoSEQ multiplex PCR was the method, and the copy in TCRdb shows in-frame clones only, minus some. The table lists just under 95,000 clones, just over 85% of them singletons. The germline V and J ends were trimmed by 5 bases and 9 bases, with 8 bases remaining between them. This CDR3 spans 11 amino acids. CDR1 is LNHNV, CDR2 YYDKDF, per germline (reference sequence). In its sample, this clone was seen a few times. Its antigen remains unidentified. V and J are TRBV15 and TRBJ1-5; D possibly corresponds to TRBD1 (5 bases). Sequences were derived from peripheral blood, sampled on day 0 of AZD1222 vaccination. The TCR comes from an adult in good health. The DNA for the CDR3 is TGTGCCACCAGCGCGAGGGGGCCCCAGCATTTT. Its protein product is CATSARGPQHF.